This T cell receptor beta chain was obtained from a study of blood T cell repertoires in COVID-19. Study context: Samples of COVID-19 (acute and convalescent) were obtained from the United States, Italy and Spain. Nucleic acid was either cDNA or gDNA, and it came from T cells, B-cell-depleted T cells, or PBMCs.

The Seattle site enrolled patients during active infection and followed them longitudinally. Original processing notes: Reference gene primer amplification yielded estimated nucleated cell counts. Clones were sequenced by immunoSEQ multiplex PCR, and TCRdb holds only the in-frame ones, with some missing. V and J calls and clone size are copied from that table; D and trimming were computed from the DNA. The sample carries hundreds of thousands of clones, around 89% recorded once. The length of the CDR3 is 18 residues. With 2 bases removed from V and 5 bases from J, the gap between germline ends came to 25 bases. CDR1 is SGHDT and CDR2 is YYEEEE in the germline V gene.

V usage is TRBV5-6 and J usage is TRBJ1-2, with D possibly TRBD1 on 6 matching bases. The origin of this receptor is a woman aged 30 to 39 with COVID-19, enrolled during active disease. Sequencing used peripheral blood. CDR3 in amino acids: CASSLGMGGPRLGYGYTF. The CDR3 bases are TGTGCCAGCAGCTTAGGCATGGGGGGGCCCCGGCTGGGGTATGGCTACACCTTC.